What follows is one TCR beta chain and its context. Its antigen has not been determined. It has no much larger one-base neighbor in the sample; base qualities were not kept. The V end loses 2 bases and the J end loses 6 bases, and a stretch of 10 bases separates them. CDR1 and CDR2 were assigned from the germline V gene (reference sequence) as MNHNY and SVGAGI. The CDR3 numbers 13 residues from cysteine through phenylalanine. The only DNA kept is the CDR3, 39 bases in frame from the first base. CD8 naive samples were CD45RO-negative cells positively selected for CCR7, giving a CD45RA+CCR7+ population that excluded TemRA cells. Donors were healthy HIV-negative adults with no recently reported acute infections or vaccinations. All donors were Caucasian adults living in Nashville, Tennessee, USA. After blood collection by leukapheresis, PBMCs were isolated using Ficoll-Histopaque density gradient centrifugation and then cryopreserved in the vapor phase of liquid nitrogen. Analytical flow cytometry was used to check the purity and quantity of each magnetically sorted T cell population. Genomic DNA was isolated from each sorted fraction and quantified by UV absorbance on a Nanodrop 2000c.

This specimen belongs to a study of shared clonotypes between healthy human individuals (dated by TCRdb to about 2020). A note on the overall study: The cohort included three men and a couple of women between 18 and 49 years of age. Per donor, three plates each were used for CD4 naive and CD4 memory, two for CD8 naive, and one for CD8 memory. To estimate repertoire size and how much clonotypes are shared between individuals, the study performed deep sequencing of blood TCR repertoires from five healthy adults. To increase sequencing depth and limit assay-specific biases, different laboratories used diverse techniques to prepare libraries and sequence TCR repertoires. Each donor's leukapheresis produced roughly between roughly 0.85 and 9.5 billion PBMCs.

Study-level results and caveats: Based on pairwise subsampling, the degree of clonotype sharing among donors was expected to be affected by sequencing depth. Sampling was limited to blood, and TCR repertoires in tissue likely differ from TCR repertoires in blood. The small number of donors limited the genetic and exposure-history diversity represented. Compared with non-shared clonotypes, clonotypes shared by all four sorted-subset donors had higher generation probabilities. Naive subsets generally had larger estimated clonotype richness than memory subsets did. When several donors were compared, the shared fraction of clonotypes was about 5% for naive CD4, around 3.5% for naive CD8, roughly 2.3% for memory CD4, and roughly 0.43% for memory CD8. Incomplete sequencing was indicated by rarefaction of sorted-subset datasets, despite the large sequencing depth.

Using the deep immunoSEQ assay, TCR CDR3 regions were amplified from genomic DNA by multiplex PCR. For each cell subset, the extracted genomic DNA was distributed evenly across all wells of several immunoSEQ 96-well plates, and each plate served as one replicate. Each replicate PCR for sorted subsets received roughly 0.2 ug genomic DNA, equal to roughly 30,000 T cell genomes. The purified libraries were quantified using a Qubit 3.0 fluorometer, sized with a Bioanalyzer 2100, and then quantified again using the KAPA Library Quantification kit. Each immunoSEQ 96-well plate was sequenced on its own single-read 150-cycle Illumina NextSeq 550 flow cell. Turning to the authors' computational methods: Because the immunoSEQ output held only junctional sequences and lacked quality scores, the filtering could not match the filtering applied to full-length reads. To assign V/J genes and CDR3, sequences were annotated using PyIR, a Python wrapper for IgBLAST v1.9, with IMGT germline references. Any read was removed if the V/J assignment was weak (E-value above 1e-6), the CDR3 was missing, or the read contained stop codons, out-of-frame junctions, or ambiguous translated residues. V3J clonotypes were defined as sequences sharing an identical inferred V gene, J gene, and CDR3 amino acid sequence. To compute the percentage overlap between repertoires, the number of shared unique clonotypes was divided by the size of the smaller repertoire. RTK rarefaction, the Chao1 estimator, and Recon v2.1 estimates of unobserved clonotypes were used to assess repertoire richness. Generation probabilities were computed with OLGA for all TCRbeta clonotypes obtained by the gDNA method from four donors. TCRdb re-hosts the immuneACCESS table, in-frame sequences only. Its copies lack some clones; in the studies checked, an unresolved V gene accounts for under half of them, and the cause for the rest is not known. From that table come the V and J calls and clone size; the DNA was used to work out D and trimming. Here the sample has 1.5 million to 2.5 million clones; less than 95% occur a single time. 0.95% to 1.5% of the sample belongs to the ten largest clones.

Recombination linked TRBV6-6 to TRBJ1-2; no D gene can be assigned with confidence. Sequenced material: naive CD8+ T cells sorted from blood. Taken with the paper, the label for cell subset or site translates to: CD45RA+CCR7+. The sequence came from a man between 18 and 35 years old in good health. The DNA reads TGTGCCAGCAGTTACGCGGGGAGAGATGGCTACACCTTC. The resulting protein is CASSYAGRDGYTF.